The sequence of this T cell receptor beta chain was determined in a study of T-cell memory formation after mild COVID-19. The CDR3 consists of 18 residues. Germline values: CDR1 LGHDT, CDR2 YNNKEL (reference sequence). The V segment lost 1 base and the J segment 3 bases; nucleotides outside the gene matches: 13. TCRdb called the 5' RACE reads again in MiXCR, with one record for every CDR3 protein. The sample gives hundreds of thousands of distinct CDR3 sequences, roughly 17% of which show up once; less than 10% is in the top ten. The sequence came from an adult woman who had mild COVID-19 (a few samples of this study predate the infection). Cell type and time point are not known. V gene TRBV3-1 combines with J gene TRBJ2-7, with TRBD1 matching over 9 bases. The sample was PBMCs or a T cell subset sorted from them (not recorded which). CDR3 bases: TGTGCCAGCAGCCAAGTTTGGGACAGGGAAGAAGATGACTACGAGCAGTACTTC. Protein: CASSQVWDREEDDYEQYF.